The present T cell receptor beta chain was sequenced within a study of cytomegalovirus exposure and HLA in healthy donors. Study-wide background: In an earlier analysis, approximately 120 million unique TCR beta sequences were found from some 200 million T cells. General study points: Later analysis revealed greater clonal expansion in HLA-associated TCR beta chains than in equally common others. Sequencing had likely introduced a cluster of highly shared sequence variants as an artifact. It was reported that TCR beta sequences correctly inferred the HLA-A and HLA-B alleles for most subjects.

This clone has only one observation. Antigen unknown. The CDR3 is 11 residues long. V lost 11 bases, J lost 8 bases, and 15 bases lay in between. Germline V gene lookup returns CDR1 MNHGY and CDR2 SVAAGI. Primers: 60 Vbeta forward and 13 Jbeta reverse. Profiling relied on immunoSEQ multiplex PCR, and the TCRdb table lists in-frame clones only, not all of them. The sample holds under 150,000 clones, about two thirds seen once. The sequence was obtained from a woman aged 55-70 years in good health and CMV-seropositive. The chain joins TRBV6-9 to TRBJ1-2, with D possibly matching TRBD1 (5 bases). The sequencing sample was made of PBMCs. CDR3 DNA: TGTGCCGCCGGGGGAGAGAGGGGCTACACCTTC. Protein: CAAGGERGYTF.